Listed below are T cell receptor beta chains from one sample, sequenced in a study of T cell responses to AZD1222 COVID-19 vaccine. Some clones are missing from TCRdb's copy, which holds only in-frame ones; the method was immunoSEQ multiplex PCR. The sample gives over 150,000 clones, about 88% of which show up once; more than 5% is in the top ten. Sequencing used peripheral blood, obtained on day 0 of AZD1222 vaccination. Receptors were obtained from an adult in good health. CDR3s include the opening cysteine and the closing phenylalanine or tryptophan. Fields, in order: J gene, clone size, V gene, CDR3 protein. Some rows mark clone size as missing; the rest say once, few, many or name a class of expanded clone.

j_gene: TRBJ2-1
abundance: NA
v_gene: TRBV19
CDR3aa: CASSIDRSGSYNEQFF

j_gene: TRBJ1-2
abundance: NA
v_gene: TRBV9
CDR3aa: CASTPRDRGHGYTF

j_gene: TRBJ2-3
abundance: once
v_gene: TRBV5-4
CDR3aa: CASSLGGASDTQYF

j_gene: TRBJ2-3
abundance: NA
v_gene: TRBV9
CDR3aa: CASSVGTGGADTQYF

j_gene: TRBJ2-1
abundance: NA
v_gene: TRBV5-1
CDR3aa: CASSLVGGLGEQFF

j_gene: TRBJ2-7
abundance: NA
v_gene: TRBV18
CDR3aa: CASSPTGQGYHEQYF

j_gene: TRBJ2-3
abundance: NA
v_gene: TRBV6-2/TRBV6-3
CDR3aa: CASSYGRRGSDTQYF

j_gene: TRBJ1-1
abundance: NA
v_gene: TRBV4-2
CDR3aa: CASSQAGSGSTEAFF

j_gene: TRBJ2-7
abundance: few
v_gene: TRBV4-3
CDR3aa: CASSQGDRGSEQYF

j_gene: TRBJ1-2
abundance: NA
v_gene: TRBV2
CDR3aa: CASVRGGNYGYTF

j_gene: TRBJ1-4
abundance: NA
v_gene: TRBV6-5
CDR3aa: CASSYTSSGRNEKLFF

j_gene: TRBJ2-7
abundance: NA
v_gene: TRBV3-1/TRBV3-2
CDR3aa: CASSPSASGRGEQYF

j_gene: TRBJ2-7
abundance: few
v_gene: TRBV29-1
CDR3aa: CSVGLLGSYEQYF

j_gene: TRBJ1-5
abundance: NA
v_gene: TRBV5-1
CDR3aa: CASSPGAGVPQPQHF

j_gene: TRBJ1-1
abundance: once
v_gene: TRBV9
CDR3aa: CASSWGQRNTEAFF

j_gene: TRBJ1-2
abundance: NA
v_gene: TRBV7-9
CDR3aa: CASSQGFGYGYTF

j_gene: TRBJ2-1
abundance: NA
v_gene: TRBV20-1
CDR3aa: CSARDWNEQFF

j_gene: TRBJ2-7
abundance: NA
v_gene: TRBV28
CDR3aa: CASSSGQERYEQYF

j_gene: TRBJ1-4
abundance: NA
v_gene: TRBV19
CDR3aa: CASSRADGATNEKLFF

j_gene: TRBJ1-6
abundance: NA
v_gene: TRBV11-2
CDR3aa: CASSLDRDSPLHF

j_gene: TRBJ2-2
abundance: few
v_gene: TRBV19
CDR3aa: CASRDRDTGELFF

j_gene: TRBJ1-1
abundance: few
v_gene: TRBV7-3
CDR3aa: CASSLIRDTEAFF

j_gene: TRBJ1-2
abundance: NA
v_gene: TRBV28
CDR3aa: CASSLFRGYGYTF

j_gene: TRBJ1-2
abundance: NA
v_gene: TRBV30
CDR3aa: CAWSGTGYGYTF

j_gene: TRBJ1-6
abundance: many
v_gene: TRBV28
CDR3aa: CASTQPGISPLHF

j_gene: TRBJ1-5
abundance: NA
v_gene: TRBV9
CDR3aa: CASSVGFGGDQPQHF

j_gene: TRBJ1-2
abundance: NA
v_gene: TRBV27
CDR3aa: CASSLQQGYGYTF

j_gene: TRBJ1-4
abundance: NA
v_gene: TRBV9
CDR3aa: CASSVDQGLNEKLFF

j_gene: TRBJ2-2
abundance: NA
v_gene: TRBV23-1
CDR3aa: CASSQGNTGELFF

j_gene: TRBJ2-6
abundance: NA
v_gene: TRBV5-1
CDR3aa: CASSLGRTVSGANVLTF

j_gene: TRBJ2-2
abundance: NA
v_gene: TRBV7-6
CDR3aa: CASSLETAGGSTGELFF

j_gene: TRBJ1-1
abundance: NA
v_gene: TRBV7-2
CDR3aa: CASRKDRGNLNTEAFF

j_gene: TRBJ1-1
abundance: NA
v_gene: TRBV4-3
CDR3aa: CASSQFQGTGATEAFF

j_gene: TRBJ2-7
abundance: NA
v_gene: TRBV3-1/TRBV3-2
CDR3aa: CASSQGLSYEQYF

j_gene: TRBJ1-1
abundance: NA
v_gene: TRBV2
CDR3aa: CASRTGRIEAFF

j_gene: TRBJ2-7
abundance: NA
v_gene: TRBV28
CDR3aa: CASSIFGGPYEQYF

j_gene: TRBJ1-1
abundance: NA
v_gene: TRBV2
CDR3aa: CASSDMGTEAFF

j_gene: TRBJ1-5
abundance: NA
v_gene: TRBV10-3
CDR3aa: CAISELTGQGQPQHF

j_gene: TRBJ2-5
abundance: NA
v_gene: TRBV5-6
CDR3aa: CASGSHETQYF

j_gene: TRBJ1-6
abundance: NA
v_gene: TRBV28
CDR3aa: CASVRWDGYNSPLHF

j_gene: TRBJ1-1
abundance: NA
v_gene: TRBV7-9
CDR3aa: CASSPSGQGEGTEAFF

j_gene: TRBJ2-3
abundance: NA
v_gene: TRBV6-5
CDR3aa: CASSYGAGPLYDTQYF

j_gene: TRBJ1-1
abundance: NA
v_gene: TRBV5-8
CDR3aa: CASSLLLPVAFF

j_gene: TRBJ1-2
abundance: NA
v_gene: TRBV29-1
CDR3aa: CSVGDRGYTF